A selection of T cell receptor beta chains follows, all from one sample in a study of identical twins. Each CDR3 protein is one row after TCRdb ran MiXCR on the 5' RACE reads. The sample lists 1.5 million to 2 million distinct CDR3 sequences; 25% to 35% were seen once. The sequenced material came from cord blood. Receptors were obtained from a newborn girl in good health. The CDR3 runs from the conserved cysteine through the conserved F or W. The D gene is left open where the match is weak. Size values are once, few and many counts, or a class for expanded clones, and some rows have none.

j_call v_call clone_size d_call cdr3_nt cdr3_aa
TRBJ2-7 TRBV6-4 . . TGTGCCAGCATTTTAGGCAGGCCGAGAGAGCAGTACTTC CASILGRPREQYF
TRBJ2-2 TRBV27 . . TGTGCCACCGCCGAACAAGGCATGAACACCGGGGAGCTGTTTTTT CATAEQGMNTGELFF
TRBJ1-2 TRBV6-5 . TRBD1 TGTGCCAGCAGTTACCCGGACAGGGGGAGATATGGCTACACCTTC CASSYPDRGRYGYTF
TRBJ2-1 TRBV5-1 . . TGCGCCAGCAGCGGGTGGCTAAATGAGCAGTTCTTC CASSGWLNEQFF
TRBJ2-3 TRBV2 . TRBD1 TGTGCCAGCAGCAGGACAGGGGAGGCCCCTAGCACAGATACGCAGTATTTT CASSRTGEAPSTDTQYF
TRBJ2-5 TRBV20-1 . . TGCAGTGCTAAAGGGCGGTTGTGGAGCTCCTCCTCCTACGGGCAGTACTTC CSAKGRLWSSSSYGQYF
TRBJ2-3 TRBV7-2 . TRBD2 TGTGCCAGCAGCTCTCCGACTAGCGGGAGCCTGAGTCGTGATACGCAGTATTTT CASSSPTSGSLSRDTQYF
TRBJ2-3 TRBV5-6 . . TGTGCCAGCACAATTGGGACATTGAGGACAGATACGCAGTATTTT CASTIGTLRTDTQYF
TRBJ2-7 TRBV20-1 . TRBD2 TGCAGTGCTAGATCCCAGCTAGCGGGGGGCAAACGGATTCAGTACTTC CSARSQLAGGKRIQYF
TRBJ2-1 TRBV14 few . TGTGCCAGCAGCCAACGGTTCGGCAACTCCTGGCGAAATGAGCAGTTCTTC CASSQRFGNSWRNEQFF
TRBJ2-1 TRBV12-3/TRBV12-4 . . TGTGCCAGCAGTTTGGGCCAGGCGACAAGTGAGCAGTTCTTC CASSLGQATSEQFF
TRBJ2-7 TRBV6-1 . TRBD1 TGCGCCAGCAACGGACAGGGGGACAATGAGCAGTACTTC CASNGQGDNEQYF
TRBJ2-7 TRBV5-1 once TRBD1 TGCGCCAGCAGCTTTACACAGGGGGCCCGTGAGCAGTACTTC CASSFTQGAREQYF
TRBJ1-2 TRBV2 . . TGTGCCAGCAGTCAGGGAGGCCGGGGCTACACCTTC CASSQGGRGYTF
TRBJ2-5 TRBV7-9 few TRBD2 TGTGCCAGCAGCTTATACGGGGGGTACACCCAAGAGACCCAGTACTTC CASSLYGGYTQETQYF
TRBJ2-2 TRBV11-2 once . TGTGCCAGCAGCATTTTAGTGGCAGGGGGGACCGGGGAGCTGTTTTTT CASSILVAGGTGELFF